This record covers a single T cell receptor beta chain. Its antigen is not identified. PCR amplification relied on 60 Vbeta primers (plus 13 Jbeta primers). This table comes from immunoSEQ multiplex PCR, and its TCRdb copy is limited to in-frame clones, with some not included. The sample has over 250,000 clones; approximately 70% are singletons. The source of the sample is a study of cytomegalovirus exposure and HLA in healthy donors. Study results and caveats: In a later analysis, DRB1 alleles had the most associated TCRs; HLA-C alleles the fewest. As confirmed in vitro, a few CMV-associated chains were specific for CMV antigens. Later analysis identified a missense DCLRE1C variant that was linked to TCR beta V- and J-gene trimming. An ancestry cluster, one associated with Asian ancestry, reportedly showed fewer N-insertions than the approximately 650-donor mean in a later analysis.

J lost 4 bases, V lost 1 base, and 5 bases had no gene match. Looked up from germline, CDR1 is SGHAT and CDR2 is FQNNGV. This CDR3 is 15 amino acids long. The chain carries TRBV11-2 and TRBJ2-3; TRBD2 aligns across 7 bases. The TCR sequence derives from a female donor in good health and CMV-seronegative. The sample was PBMCs. CDR3 in amino acids: CASSLAGGQADTQYF. The CDR3 DNA sequence: TGTGCCAGCAGCTTAGCGGGAGGACAAGCAGATACGCAGTATTTT. Drawing the rest from reference TRBV11-2 and TRBJ2-3, the complete variable domain is EAGVAQSPRYKIIEKRQSVAFWCNPISGHATLYWYQQILGQGPKLLIQFQNNGVVDDSQLPKDRFSAERLKGVDSTLKIQPAKLEDSAVYLCASSLAGGQADTQYFGPGTRLTVL.